This T cell receptor (beta chain) was identified in a study of cytomegalovirus exposure and HLA in healthy donors. Germline V gives CDR1 MNHEY, CDR2 SMNVEV (reference sequence). The junction had 9 bases not matched to a gene; V was cut back by 4 bases and J by 9 bases. The CDR3 is 14 amino acids. The PCR had 60 Vbeta and 13 Jbeta primers. Assay: immunoSEQ multiplex PCR; the TCRdb copy retains only in-frame clones and omits some. The sample yields 150,000 to 200,000 clones, roughly 90% seen once. Sequenced material: PBMCs. The chain recombines TRBV27 with TRBJ1-2, with TRBD1 matching over 9 bases. The source is a woman in her late teens or twenties in good health and CMV-seronegative. CDR3 amino acids: CASSSTGGILSYTF. In DNA form, the CDR3 reads TGTGCCAGCAGTTCGACAGGGGGTATCTTGAGCTACACCTTC.